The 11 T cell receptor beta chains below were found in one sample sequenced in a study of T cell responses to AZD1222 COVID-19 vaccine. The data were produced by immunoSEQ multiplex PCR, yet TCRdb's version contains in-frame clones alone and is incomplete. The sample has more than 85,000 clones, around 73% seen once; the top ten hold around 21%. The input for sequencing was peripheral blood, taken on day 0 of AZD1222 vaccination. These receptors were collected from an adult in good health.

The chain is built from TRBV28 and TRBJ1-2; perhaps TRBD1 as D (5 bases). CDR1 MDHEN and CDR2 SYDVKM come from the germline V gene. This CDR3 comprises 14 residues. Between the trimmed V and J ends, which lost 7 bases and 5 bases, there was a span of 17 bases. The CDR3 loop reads CASILSGREYGYTF. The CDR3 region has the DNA TGTGCCAGCATCCTTTCGGGCAGGGAATATGGCTACACCTTC.

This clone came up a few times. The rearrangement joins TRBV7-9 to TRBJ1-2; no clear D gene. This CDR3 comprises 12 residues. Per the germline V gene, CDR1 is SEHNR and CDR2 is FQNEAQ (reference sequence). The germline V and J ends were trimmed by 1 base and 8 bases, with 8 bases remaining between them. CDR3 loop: CASSLEARGYTF. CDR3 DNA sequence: TGTGCCAGCAGCTTAGAAGCCCGAGGCTACACCTTC.

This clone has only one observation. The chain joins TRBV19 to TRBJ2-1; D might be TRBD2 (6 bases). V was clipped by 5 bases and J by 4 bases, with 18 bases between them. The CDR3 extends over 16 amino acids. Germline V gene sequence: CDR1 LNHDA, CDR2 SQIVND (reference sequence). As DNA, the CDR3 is TGTGCCAGTAGTTCTAAGGGGCCAGGGAGGTACAATGAGCAGTTCTTC. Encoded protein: CASSSKGPGRYNEQFF.

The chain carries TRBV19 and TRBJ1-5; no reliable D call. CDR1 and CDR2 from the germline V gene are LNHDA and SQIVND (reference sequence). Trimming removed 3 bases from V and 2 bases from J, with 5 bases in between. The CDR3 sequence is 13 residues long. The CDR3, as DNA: TGTGCCAGTAGTATTGCACGCAATCAGCCCCAGCATTTT. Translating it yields CASSIARNQPQHF.

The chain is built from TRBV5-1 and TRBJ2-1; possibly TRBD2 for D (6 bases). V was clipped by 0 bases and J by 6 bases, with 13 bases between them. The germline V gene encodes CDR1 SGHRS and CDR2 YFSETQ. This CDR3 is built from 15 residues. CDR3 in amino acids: CASSLGMGLANEQFF. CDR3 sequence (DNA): TGCGCCAGCAGCTTGGGTATGGGACTCGCCAATGAGCAGTTCTTC.

This CDR3 reads CASSDRDRAFGYTF. The DNA of the CDR3 is TGTGCCAGCAGTGATCGAGACAGGGCGTTTGGCTACACCTTC. The V gene is TRBV25-1, the J gene TRBJ1-2; 7 bases match TRBD1. Looked up from germline, CDR1 is MGHDK and CDR2 is SYGVNS. Trimming cost V 3 bases and J 7 bases; bases outside gene matches: 8. This CDR3 comprises 14 residues.

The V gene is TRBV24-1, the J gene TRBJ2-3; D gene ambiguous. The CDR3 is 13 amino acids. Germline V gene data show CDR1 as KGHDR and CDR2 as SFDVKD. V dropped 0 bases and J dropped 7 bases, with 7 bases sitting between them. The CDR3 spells CATSDLLGNTQYF. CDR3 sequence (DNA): TGTGCCACCAGTGATTTGCTTGGTAATACGCAGTATTTT.

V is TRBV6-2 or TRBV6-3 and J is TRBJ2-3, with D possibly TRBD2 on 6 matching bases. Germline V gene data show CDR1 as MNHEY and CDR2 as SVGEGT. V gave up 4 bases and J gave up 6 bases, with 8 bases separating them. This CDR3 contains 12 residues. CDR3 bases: TGTGCCAGCAGTTCGGCGGGGGATACGCAGTATTTT. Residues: CASSSAGDTQYF.

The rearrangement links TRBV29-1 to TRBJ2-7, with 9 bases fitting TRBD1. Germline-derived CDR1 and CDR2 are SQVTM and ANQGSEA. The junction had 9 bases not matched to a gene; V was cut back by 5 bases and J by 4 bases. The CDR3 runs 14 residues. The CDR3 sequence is CSVIPGQGRYEQYF. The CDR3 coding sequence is TGCAGCGTTATCCCGGGACAGGGACGATACGAGCAGTACTTC.

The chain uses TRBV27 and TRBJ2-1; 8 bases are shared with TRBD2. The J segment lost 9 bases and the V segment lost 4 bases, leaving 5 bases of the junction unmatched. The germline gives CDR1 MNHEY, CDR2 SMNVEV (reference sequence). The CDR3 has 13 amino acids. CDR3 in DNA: TGTGCCAGCAGTTCTGAAGCGGGAGCTGAGCAGTTCTTC. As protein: CASSSEAGAEQFF.

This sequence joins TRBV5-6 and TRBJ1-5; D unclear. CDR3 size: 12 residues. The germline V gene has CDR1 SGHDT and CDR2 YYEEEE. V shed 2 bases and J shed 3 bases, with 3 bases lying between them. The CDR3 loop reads CASSFNNQPQHF. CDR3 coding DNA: TGTGCCAGCAGCTTTAACAATCAGCCCCAGCATTTT.